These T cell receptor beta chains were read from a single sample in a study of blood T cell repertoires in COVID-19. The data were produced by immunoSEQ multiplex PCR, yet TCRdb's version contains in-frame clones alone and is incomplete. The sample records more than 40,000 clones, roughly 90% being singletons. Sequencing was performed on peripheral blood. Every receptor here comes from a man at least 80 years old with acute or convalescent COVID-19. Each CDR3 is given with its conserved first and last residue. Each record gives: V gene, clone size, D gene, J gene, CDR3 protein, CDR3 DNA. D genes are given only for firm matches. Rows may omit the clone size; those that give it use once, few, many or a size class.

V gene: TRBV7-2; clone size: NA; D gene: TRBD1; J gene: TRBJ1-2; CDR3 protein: CASSRDRNGYTF; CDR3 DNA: TGTGCCAGCAGCCGGGACAGGAATGGCTACACCTTC
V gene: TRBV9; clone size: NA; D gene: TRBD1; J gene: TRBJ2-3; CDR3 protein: CASSPHGGQGSDTQYF; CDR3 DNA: TGTGCCAGCAGCCCTCACGGGGGACAGGGGTCAGATACGCAGTATTTT
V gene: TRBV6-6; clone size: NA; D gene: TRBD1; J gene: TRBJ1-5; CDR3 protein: CASSSQGYQPQHF; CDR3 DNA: TGTGCCAGCAGTTCACAGGGGTATCAGCCCCAGCATTTT
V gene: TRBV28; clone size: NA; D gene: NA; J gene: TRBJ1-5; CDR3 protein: CASSRQSNQPQHF; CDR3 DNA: TGTGCCAGCAGTAGACAGAGCAATCAGCCCCAGCATTTT
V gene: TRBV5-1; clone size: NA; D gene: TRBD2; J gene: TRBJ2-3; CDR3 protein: CASSYGLAGLMDTQYF; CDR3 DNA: TGCGCCAGCAGCTACGGACTAGCGGGCCTGATGGATACGCAGTATTTT
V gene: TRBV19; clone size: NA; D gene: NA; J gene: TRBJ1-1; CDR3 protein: CASSNRVPGFSNTEAFF; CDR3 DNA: TGTGCCAGTAGTAATAGGGTCCCAGGGTTTTCGAACACTGAAGCTTTCTTT
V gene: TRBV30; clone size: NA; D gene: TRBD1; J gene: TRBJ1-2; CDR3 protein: CAWRRLGQGADYGYTF; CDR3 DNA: TGTGCCTGGAGGCGTCTCGGGCAGGGGGCTGACTATGGCTACACCTTC
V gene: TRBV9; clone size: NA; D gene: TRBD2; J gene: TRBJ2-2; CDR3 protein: CASSVERGNTGELFF; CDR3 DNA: TGTGCCAGCAGCGTAGAGCGGGGCAACACCGGGGAGCTGTTTTTT
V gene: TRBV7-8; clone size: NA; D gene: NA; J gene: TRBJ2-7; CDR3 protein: CASSHLGAANPYSYEQYF; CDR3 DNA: TGTGCCAGCAGCCATCTAGGGGCAGCCAACCCGTATTCCTACGAGCAGTACTTC
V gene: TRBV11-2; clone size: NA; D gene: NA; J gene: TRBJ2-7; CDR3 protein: CASSLGRGLNEQYF; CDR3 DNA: TGTGCCAGCAGCTTAGGTCGGGGTCTAAACGAGCAGTACTTC
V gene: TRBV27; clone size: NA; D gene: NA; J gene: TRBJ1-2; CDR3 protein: CASRQQGYLYGYTF; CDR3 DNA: TGTGCCAGCAGGCAACAGGGTTACCTCTATGGCTACACCTTC
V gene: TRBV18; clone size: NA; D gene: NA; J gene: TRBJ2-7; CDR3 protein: CASSPKDRRASYEQYF; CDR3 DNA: TGTGCCAGCTCACCAAAGGACAGGAGGGCCTCCTACGAGCAGTACTTC
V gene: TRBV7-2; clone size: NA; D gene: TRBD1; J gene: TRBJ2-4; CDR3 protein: CASSPVGTGRNIQYF; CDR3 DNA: TGTGCCAGCAGCCCGGTTGGGACAGGGAGAAACATTCAGTACTTC
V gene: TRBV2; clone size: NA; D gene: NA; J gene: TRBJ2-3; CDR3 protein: CASSDDSRGDTQYF; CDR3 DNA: TGTGCCAGCAGTGATGACAGCCGTGGGGATACGCAGTATTTT
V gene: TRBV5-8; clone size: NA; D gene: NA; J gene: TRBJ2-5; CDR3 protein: CASSLGGAQYF; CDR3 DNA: TGTGCCAGCAGCTTGGGGGGGGCCCAGTACTTC
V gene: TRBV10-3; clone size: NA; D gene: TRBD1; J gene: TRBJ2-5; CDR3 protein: CATSDRVQETQYF; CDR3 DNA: TGTGCCACCTCCGACAGGGTCCAAGAGACCCAGTACTTC
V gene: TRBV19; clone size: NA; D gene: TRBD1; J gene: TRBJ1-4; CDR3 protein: CASSEPGQGLGVDEKLFF; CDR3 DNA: TGTGCCAGTAGTGAACCGGGACAGGGGCTGGGCGTGGATGAAAAACTGTTTTTT
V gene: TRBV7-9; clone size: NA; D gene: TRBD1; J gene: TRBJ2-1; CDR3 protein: CASSLRQGNNEQFF; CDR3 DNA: TGTGCCAGCAGCCTTCGACAGGGGAACAATGAGCAGTTCTTC
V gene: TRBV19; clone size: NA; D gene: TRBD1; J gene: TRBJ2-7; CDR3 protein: CASSPNGQGANYEQYF; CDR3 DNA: TGTGCCAGTAGTCCTAACGGACAGGGGGCGAACTACGAGCAGTACTTC
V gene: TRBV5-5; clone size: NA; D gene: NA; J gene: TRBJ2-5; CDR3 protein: CASSWTFQETQYF; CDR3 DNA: TGTGCCAGCAGCTGGACTTTCCAAGAGACCCAGTACTTC
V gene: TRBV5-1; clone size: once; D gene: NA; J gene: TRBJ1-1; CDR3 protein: CASSLVDGGDTEAFF; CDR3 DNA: TGCGCCAGCAGCTTGGTAGATGGCGGGGACACTGAAGCTTTCTTT
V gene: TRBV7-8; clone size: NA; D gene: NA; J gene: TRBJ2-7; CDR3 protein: CASSGGNRLEEQYF; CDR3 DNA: TGTGCCAGCAGCGGGGGGAACAGGCTTGAGGAGCAGTACTTC
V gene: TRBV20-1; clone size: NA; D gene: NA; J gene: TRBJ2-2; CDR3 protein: CSASAFGQTGELFF; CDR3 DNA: TGCAGTGCTAGTGCCTTTGGGCAGACCGGGGAGCTGTTTTTT
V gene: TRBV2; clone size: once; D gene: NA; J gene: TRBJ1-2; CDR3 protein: CASSEREGYTF; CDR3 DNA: TGTGCCAGCAGTGAGAGGGAAGGCTACACCTTC
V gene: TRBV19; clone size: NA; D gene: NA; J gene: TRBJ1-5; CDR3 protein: CASSIRGQPQHF; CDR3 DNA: TGTGCCAGTAGTATTCGCGGCCAGCCCCAGCATTTT
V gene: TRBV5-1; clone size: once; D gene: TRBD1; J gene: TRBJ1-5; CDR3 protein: CASSPAGGRDQPQHF; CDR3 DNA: TGCGCCAGCAGCCCTGCAGGGGGTAGGGATCAGCCCCAGCATTTT
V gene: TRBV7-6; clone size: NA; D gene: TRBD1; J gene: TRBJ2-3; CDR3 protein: CASSRSRTGGPDTQYF; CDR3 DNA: TGTGCCAGCAGCCGATCCCGGACAGGGGGCCCAGATACGCAGTATTTT